The 25 T cell receptor beta chains below come from one sample, sequenced in a study of blood T cell repertoires in COVID-19. Generated by immunoSEQ multiplex PCR, the TCRdb table keeps only in-frame clones and is missing some. Of 310,000 or so clones in the sample, approximately 86% were seen once. The source material was PBMCs or T cells enriched from blood (not recorded which). These receptors came from a woman aged 18-29 years who had recovered from COVID-19.

J is TRBJ2-6 and V is TRBV9, with TRBD2 as a possible D gene (7 bases). This CDR3 contains 19 residues. With 3 bases removed from V and 1 base from J, the gap between germline ends came to 20 bases. Germline CDR1 SGDLS, CDR2 YYNGEE. CDR3 sequence (DNA): TGTGCCAGCAGCGCCCCCTTAGGGGGGCGGGGGTCTGGGGCCAACGTCCTGACTTTC. The encoded protein is CASSAPLGGRGSGANVLTF.

The gene calls are TRBV4-1 and TRBJ1-5, with 7 bases aligning to TRBD1. Germline V gives CDR1 MGHRA, CDR2 YSYEKL. The CDR3 sequence is 16 residues long. V shed 4 bases, J shed 4 bases, and the junction held 10 bases outside the gene matches. CDR3 amino acids: CASSPWTGELNQPQHF. CDR3 coding DNA: TGCGCCAGCAGCCCTTGGACAGGAGAACTAAATCAGCCCCAGCATTTT.

The chain uses TRBV2 and TRBJ1-1, with 9 bases identical to TRBD1. The V gene's germline CDR1 is SNHLY and CDR2 FYNNEI. V was clipped by 5 bases and J by 3 bases; unmatched bases: 7. The CDR3 is made up of 15 amino acids. The CDR3 bases are TGTGCCAGCAGTCCCCGACAGGGGGTCGACACTGAAGCTTTCTTT. It translates to CASSPRQGVDTEAFF.

In nucleotides, the CDR3 is TGTGCCAGCTCTACTTTACAGGGGGGACAGCCCCAGCATTTT. It specifies CASSTLQGGQPQHF. This chain links TRBV18 with TRBJ1-5; TRBD1 matches 8 bases. Trimming took 6 bases from V and 7 from J; bases not matched to a gene: 8. The CDR3 has 14 amino acids. The V gene's germline CDR1 is KGHSH and CDR2 LQKENI.

The gene calls are TRBV19 and TRBJ1-1; TRBD1 matches 7 bases. This CDR3 spans 14 amino acids. V lost 5 bases and J lost 4; bases outside the gene matches: 7. Germline CDR1 reads LNHDA; CDR2 reads SQIVND (reference sequence). CDR3 sequence: CASSPRGLATEAFF. The CDR3 DNA reads TGTGCCAGTAGTCCTAGGGGGCTGGCCACTGAAGCTTTCTTT.

V usage is TRBV7-3 and J usage is TRBJ2-7, with TRBD1 matching over 10 bases. This CDR3 comprises 13 residues. Unmatched junction bases numbered 4, after V lost 5 bases and J lost 6 bases. Germline V gene lookup returns CDR1 SGHTA and CDR2 FQGTGA. CDR3 protein: CASSVDRGLEQYF. The CDR3, as DNA: TGTGCCAGCAGCGTCGACAGGGGGCTCGAGCAGTACTTC.

V usage is TRBV27 and J usage is TRBJ1-2; maybe TRBD1 (5 bases). Germline V lookup: CDR1 MNHEY, CDR2 SMNVEV (reference sequence). V lost 2 bases to trimming and J lost 4 bases, with 14 bases between them. The CDR3 is made up of 15 amino acids. The CDR3 loop is CASSLTGVRIYGYTF. CDR3 nucleotides: TGTGCCAGCAGTTTAACGGGGGTCCGTATCTATGGCTACACCTTC.

The chain couples TRBV5-1 to TRBJ1-4, with 11 positions matching TRBD1. Germline CDR1 and CDR2: SGHRS and YFSETQ. Unmatched junction bases numbered 12, after V lost 4 bases and J lost 4 bases. The CDR3 runs 18 residues. CDR3 DNA sequence: TGCGCCAGCAGCACCGGACAGGGGGCGATAACACGTAATGAAAAACTGTTTTTT. It is translated as CASSTGQGAITRNEKLFF.

This sequence joins TRBV9 and TRBJ2-7, with D perhaps matching TRBD2 (7 bases). CDR1 and CDR2 from the germline V gene are SGDLS and YYNGEE. The CDR3 is 14 amino acids. Trimming removed 3 bases at V and 3 bases at J, with 13 bases between. In DNA form, the CDR3 reads TGTGCCAGCAGCGCGGAGGGGGGGAACTACGAGCAGTACTTC. This encodes CASSAEGGNYEQYF.

This clone was observed a handful of times. The chain has TRBV24-1 and TRBJ2-2; 10 bases match TRBD1. The ends lost 4 bases at V and 8 bases at J; junction bases unmatched: 12. The germline gives CDR1 KGHDR, CDR2 SFDVKD. This CDR3 contains 17 residues. CDR3 in amino acids: CATSEGRDRGEMGELFF. The CDR3 nucleotides read TGTGCCACCAGTGAGGGAAGGGACAGGGGTGAAATGGGGGAGCTGTTTTTT.

The chain uses TRBV5-6 and TRBJ1-2, with 7 bases that match TRBD1. Germline V gives CDR1 SGHDT, CDR2 YYEEEE. Unmatched junction bases numbered 7, after V lost 0 bases and J lost 5 bases. The CDR3 runs 15 residues. In DNA, the CDR3 is TGTGCCAGCAGCTTGGTTTCGGGACAGTTATATGGCTACACCTTC. Protein product: CASSLVSGQLYGYTF.

The V gene is TRBV25-1, the J gene TRBJ2-3, with TRBD1 as a possible D gene (7 bases). V dropped 5 bases and J dropped 1 base, with 16 bases sitting between them. The CDR3 runs 16 residues. CDR1 is MGHDK and CDR2 is SYGVNS in the germline V gene. This chain's CDR3 is CASSTRTGGGTDTQYF. The DNA for the CDR3 is TGTGCCAGCAGTACCCGGACAGGAGGGGGCACAGATACGCAGTATTTT.

A single count supports this clone. The V and J genes are TRBV5-1 and TRBJ2-5; TRBD1 matches 8 bases. This CDR3 is built from 19 residues. Looked up from germline, CDR1 is SGHRS and CDR2 is YFSETQ. The ends lost 2 bases at V and 6 bases at J; junction bases unmatched: 21. CDR3 sequence: CASSLNPGGARSIMKTQYF. The CDR3 DNA is TGCGCCAGCAGCTTAAACCCAGGGGGCGCAAGGTCAATCATGAAGACCCAGTACTTC.

V is TRBV4-1 and J is TRBJ1-2; the D is unclear. V lost 1 base and J lost 8, with 14 bases in between. This CDR3 contains 14 residues. Germline V gives CDR1 MGHRA, CDR2 YSYEKL. The CDR3 DNA reads TGCGCCAGCAGCCAAGCTGCCGGGTTTAGGGGCTACACCTTC. This translates into CASSQAAGFRGYTF.

This clone was counted a single time. This rearrangement joins TRBV3-1 (or the pseudogene TRBV3-2) to TRBJ2-3, with 9 bases fitting TRBD2. Trimming at V came to 2 bases and at J to 1 base, leaving 22 bases not matched to a gene. The length of the CDR3 is 22 residues. CDR1 and CDR2 from the germline V gene are LGHDT and YNNKEL (reference sequence). CDR3 amino acids: CASSQMEAWGSGGPSRTDTQYF. The CDR3 DNA sequence: TGTGCCAGCAGCCAAATGGAGGCCTGGGGCAGCGGGGGGCCTTCCCGCACAGATACGCAGTATTTT.

With regard to this clone: Other DNA sequences in this sample translate to the same CDR3. The chain has TRBV19 and TRBJ1-2; possibly TRBD1 for D (6 bases). Trimming removed 5 bases at V and 3 bases at J, with 13 bases between. The CDR3 is made up of 14 amino acids. The germline V gene has CDR1 LNHDA and CDR2 SQIVND (reference sequence). CDR3 coding DNA: TGTGCCAGTAGTCCACAGGGTAGGGACTATGGCTACACCTTC. It is translated as CASSPQGRDYGYTF.

The chain employs TRBV9 and TRBJ2-3; 8 nucleotides align to TRBD1. CDR1 SGDLS and CDR2 YYNGEE come from the germline V gene. The ends lost 0 bases at V and 3 bases at J; junction bases unmatched: 12. The CDR3 is made up of 18 amino acids. The DNA for the CDR3 is TGTGCCAGCAGCGTAGCCCGCGGACAGGGATTAAAAACAGATACGCAGTATTTT. Encoded protein: CASSVARGQGLKTDTQYF.

V and J are TRBV7-3 and TRBJ2-6; D possibly corresponds to TRBD2 (5 bases). The V end was cut by 3 bases, the J end by 0 bases, with 9 bases between. CDR3 length: 16 amino acids. CDR1 SGHTA and CDR2 FQGTGA come from the germline V gene. This CDR3 reads CASSFSGSSGANVLTF. CDR3 bases: TGTGCCAGCAGCTTTAGTGGGAGCTCTGGGGCCAACGTCCTGACTTTC.

The chain carries TRBV2 and TRBJ2-7, with 9 bases fitting TRBD2. This CDR3 has 15 amino acids. Looked up from germline, CDR1 is SNHLY and CDR2 is FYNNEI. V was clipped by 3 bases and J by 5 bases; unmatched bases: 8. CDR3 amino acids: CASSDSAGGLHEQYF. The CDR3 region has the DNA TGTGCCAGCAGTGATAGTGCGGGAGGGTTACACGAGCAGTACTTC.

The gene calls are TRBV11-2 and TRBJ2-3; 9 bases align to TRBD2. Losses at the gene ends were 1 base for V and 6 bases for J; bases not matched to a gene: 8. The CDR3 sequence is 16 residues long. Germline CDR1 reads SGHAT; CDR2 reads FQNNGV. In nucleotides, the CDR3 is TGTGCCAGCAGCTTAGCGGGAGTAGCGGGAGTTGATACGCAGTATTTT. It is translated as CASSLAGVAGVDTQYF. The whole variable domain, remainder taken from reference TRBV11-2 and TRBJ2-3, is EAGVAQSPRYKIIEKRQSVAFWCNPISGHATLYWYQQILGQGPKLLIQFQNNGVVDDSQLPKDRFSAERLKGVDSTLKIQPAKLEDSAVYLCASSLAGVAGVDTQYFGPGTRLTVL.

This sequence joins TRBV6-5 and TRBJ2-3; 7 nucleotides agree with TRBD2. Unmatched junction bases numbered 10, after V lost 10 bases and J lost 0 bases. Germline V lookup: CDR1 MNHEY, CDR2 SVGAGI. The CDR3 spans 15 residues. The CDR3 DNA reads as TGTGCCACTATCGAGGGCGGGGGTAGCACAGATACGCAGTATTTT. This codes for CATIEGGGSTDTQYF.

This chain uses TRBV29-1 with TRBJ2-7; D might be TRBD2 (6 bases). This CDR3 comprises 16 residues. Germline loops: CDR1 SQVTM, CDR2 ANQGSEA. The V and J ends lost 4 bases and 5 bases respectively, with 24 bases between them. CDR3 loop: CSVVIGGLGTLDEQYF. In DNA, the CDR3 is TGCAGCGTTGTAATTGGGGGGTTGGGGACCCTCGACGAGCAGTACTTC.

V gene TRBV15 combines with J gene TRBJ1-2; D is uncertain. The germline V gene has CDR1 LNHNV and CDR2 YYDKDF (reference sequence). V was shortened by 0 bases and J by 6 bases, with 17 bases between the two germline ends. This CDR3 has 16 amino acids. CDR3 sequence: CATSREESIFAHGYTF. The DNA for the CDR3 is TGTGCCACCAGCAGAGAAGAGTCAATCTTTGCTCATGGCTACACCTTC.

The V and J genes are TRBV6-1 and TRBJ2-5; D is unclear. The V gene lost 1 base and the J gene lost 2 bases, with 8 bases spanning the gap. CDR3 length: 14 amino acids. The V gene's germline CDR1 is MNHNS and CDR2 SASEGT. The CDR3 spells CASSEGAEQETQYF. CDR3 DNA: TGTGCCAGCAGTGAAGGGGCAGAGCAAGAGACCCAGTACTTC.

This chain links TRBV6-2 or TRBV6-3 with TRBJ2-7; 7 nucleotides match TRBD2. V lost 2 bases and J lost 0; bases outside the gene matches: 7. CDR3 size: 16 residues. Germline V lookup: CDR1 MNHEY, CDR2 SVGEGT. The chain's CDR3 is CASSYRSSGYSYEQYF. The CDR3 DNA follows: TGTGCCAGCAGTTACCGGTCTAGCGGATACTCCTACGAGCAGTACTTC.